This T cell receptor beta chain was sequenced for a study of human T cells and chemical hapten exposure. Looking at the study overall: Minor pooled library volume differences mainly drove per-sample TCR yield variation.

Time point given: pre-sensitization, week 0. Treatment specified: therapeutic diphenylcyclopropenone sensitization with weekly scalp DPC. Unique molecular identifiers were affixed to discrete cDNA molecules within the library. TCRdb re-called the RACE reads through MiXCR, storing one row per CDR3 protein. In the table there are about 260,000 distinct CDR3 sequences, about 9.4% of which are singletons. Comment on this clonotype: Its target is unknown.

The study, taken as a whole, reports: Expanded TCRs created a significantly greater count of big CDR3 similarity clusters than controls did.

CDR1 and CDR2 (germline): DFQATT, SNEGSKA (reference sequence). The V gene lost 1 base and the J gene lost 3 bases, with 13 bases spanning the gap. The CDR3 has 14 amino acids. This TCR came from a woman aged 40 to 49 with alopecia areata. Some clones in this sample may be carry-over from other donors' samples. The chain links TRBV20-1 to TRBJ2-7; D possibly corresponds to TRBD2 (5 bases). The material was whole blood, obtained in connection with sensitization to the hapten diphenylcyclopropenone (DPC). The CDR3 region is CSARGDGLYYEQYF. DNA of the CDR3: TGCAGTGCTAGAGGCGACGGACTTTACTACGAGCAGTACTTC.